These 21 T cell receptor beta chains were sequenced from one sample in a study of cytomegalovirus exposure and HLA in healthy donors. Primers: 60 Vbeta forward and 13 Jbeta reverse. The data were produced by immunoSEQ multiplex PCR, yet TCRdb's version contains in-frame clones alone and is incomplete. Of roughly 81,000 clones in the sample, roughly 85% are singletons; the top ten hold 2.5%. Specimen: PBMCs. Every receptor here comes from a man aged 25-45 years in good health and CMV-seronegative.

J is TRBJ2-1 and V is TRBV5-4, with 10 nucleotides matching TRBD2. The CDR3 spans 15 residues. Trimming cost V 4 bases and J 2 bases; bases outside gene matches: 3. Germline V CDR1 and CDR2: SGHNT, YYREEE (reference sequence). The CDR3 loop is CASSRTSGTYNEQFF. For the CDR3, the DNA is TGTGCCAGCAGCAGGACTAGCGGAACCTACAATGAGCAGTTCTTC.

This clone appeared a single time. The chain links TRBV5-6 to TRBJ2-5; D might be TRBD2 (7 bases). The germline CDR1 and CDR2 sequences are SGHDT and YYEEEE. This CDR3 has 15 amino acids. The V gene lost 4 bases and the J gene lost 3 bases, with 16 bases spanning the gap. The CDR3 sequence is CASSETGGLKETQYF. Here the CDR3 DNA reads TGTGCCAGCAGCGAAACGGGGGGCCTAAAAGAGACCCAGTACTTC. The whole variable domain, filled in from reference TRBV5-6 and TRBJ2-5, reads DAGVTQSPTHLIKTRGQQVTLRCSPKSGHDTVSWYQQALGQGPQFIFQYYEEEERQRGNFPDRFSGHQFPNYSSELNVNALLLGDSALYLCASSETGGLKETQYFGPGTRLLVL.

V gene TRBV4-2 combines with J gene TRBJ2-2, with D hard to call. Germline lookup yields CDR1 LGHNA and CDR2 YNFKEQ. V was cut by 2 bases and J by 6 bases, with 4 bases left in between. The CDR3 is 12 amino acids. The CDR3 DNA sequence: TGTGCCAGCAGCCAACCCGCCGGGGAGCTGTTTTTT. Translating gives CASSQPAGELFF.

The V call is TRBV7-9, the J call TRBJ2-3; 9 positions match TRBD2. From germline, CDR1 is SEHNR and CDR2 FQNEAQ (reference sequence). CDR3 length: 15 residues. The V and J ends lost 6 bases and 3 bases, in that order; junction bases with no gene match: 7. In nucleotides, the CDR3 is TGTGCCAGCAGTTGGCGACTAGCGGAGACAGATACGCAGTATTTT. Its protein product is CASSWRLAETDTQYF.

CDR3 coding DNA: TGTGCCAGCAGCCAGGGTAGCTACGAGCAGTACTTC. Encoded protein: CASSQGSYEQYF. This chain links TRBV5-4 with TRBJ2-7; perhaps TRBD1 as D (5 bases). Looked up from germline, CDR1 is SGHNT and CDR2 is YYREEE (reference sequence). The CDR3 is 12 amino acids. The V end was cut by 4 bases, the J end by 3 bases, with 8 bases between.

This rearrangement joins TRBV28 to TRBJ1-1, with D perhaps TRBD1 (6 bases). The germline V gene has CDR1 MDHEN and CDR2 SYDVKM. Trimming left V 3 bases short and J 1 base short, with 15 bases between. The CDR3 is 16 residues long. The CDR3 protein is CASSLVQGSGNTEAFF. The CDR3 DNA sequence: TGTGCCAGCAGTTTGGTCCAGGGGAGTGGGAACACTGAAGCTTTCTTT.

The J gene is TRBJ1-1, the V gene TRBV6-5; D perhaps matches TRBD1 (5 bases). Germline V CDR1 and CDR2: MNHEY, SVGAGI. Trimming took off 2 bases at V and 1 base at J, with 14 bases between the two ends. The CDR3 sequence is 16 residues long. CDR3 nucleotides: TGTGCCAGCAGTTACGGAGGGATAGGGACGAACACTGAAGCTTTCTTT. Translation: CASSYGGIGTNTEAFF.

V gene TRBV2 combines with J gene TRBJ1-2; perhaps TRBD1 as D (6 bases). CDR1 is SNHLY and CDR2 is FYNNEI in the germline V gene. This CDR3 spans 14 amino acids. Deletions cut 6 bases from V and 4 bases from J, with 15 bases between. The chain's CDR3 is CASSETGFVYGYTF. DNA of the CDR3: TGTGCCAGCAGCGAAACAGGGTTTGTCTATGGCTACACCTTC.

The rearrangement joins TRBV27 to TRBJ1-4, with 7 bases fitting TRBD1. Germline CDR1 is MNHEY and CDR2 is SMNVEV (reference sequence). The V gene end was trimmed by 3 bases and the J gene end by 4 bases; junction bases not matched to a gene: 14. The CDR3 runs 18 residues. The CDR3 nucleotides are TGTGCCAGCAGTTTTTCTCCCCCAACGACAGGGATTAATGAAAAACTGTTTTTT. This gives the protein CASSFSPPTTGINEKLFF.

V gene TRBV7-2 combines with J gene TRBJ2-6; no definite D call. The CDR3 is 16 residues long. V was cut by 10 bases and J by 1 base, with 17 bases left in between. Germline CDR1 SGHTA, CDR2 FQGNSA. The CDR3 reads CANPSDVDSGANVLTF. The CDR3, as DNA: TGTGCCAACCCGAGCGATGTGGATTCTGGGGCCAACGTCCTGACTTTC.

This chain joins TRBV10-3 and TRBJ1-1; TRBD1 matches 9 bases. CDR1 and CDR2 from the germline V gene are ENHRY and SYGVKD. CDR3 size: 14 residues. The ends lost 6 bases at V and 7 bases at J; junction bases unmatched: 9. Written as DNA, the CDR3 is TGTGCCATCAGGAAGGGACAGGGTAGGGGTGAAGCTTTCTTT. It encodes CAIRKGQGRGEAFF.

This clone was recorded at least ten times. CDR3 protein: CASSDGGATDTQYF. The DNA for the CDR3 is TGTGCCAGCAGTGACGGGGGGGCCACAGATACGCAGTATTTT. The chain carries TRBV6-4 and TRBJ2-3, with D perhaps TRBD2 (7 bases). Germline V gene lookup returns CDR1 MRHNA and CDR2 SNTAGT. This CDR3 has 14 amino acids. V was pared by 2 bases and J by 2 bases, with 8 bases between.

V gene TRBV21-1 combines with J gene TRBJ2-7; the table's D gene call, TRBD1, was not cross checked with the DNA. TRBV21-1 represents a pseudogene. The CDR3 length is 16 residues. The CDR3 spells CASSKVVQDRGNEQYF. CDR3 nucleotides: TGTGCCAGCAGCAAAGTTGTACAGGACAGGGGCAACGAGCAGTACTTC.

This clone was observed once. The chain has TRBV7-9 and TRBJ2-1, with 10 bases matching TRBD2. V shed 1 base and J 9 bases; nucleotides not matched to a gene: 9. CDR1 is SEHNR and CDR2 is FQNEAQ in the germline V gene (reference sequence). The CDR3 is 16 residues long. DNA for the CDR3: TGTGCCAGCAGCTTAGGTTCTCTAGCGGGAGTTAGTGAGCAGTTCTTC. This encodes CASSLGSLAGVSEQFF.

The chain has TRBV5-4 and TRBJ2-3; tentative D call: TRBD1 (5 bases). Germline V gives CDR1 SGHNT, CDR2 YYREEE (reference sequence). The CDR3 consists of 13 residues. Trimming pared 0 bases from V and 6 bases from J, leaving 8 bases between. In DNA form, the CDR3 reads TGTGCCAGCAGCTTGGTAGGGGTGGATACGCAGTATTTT. Translating it yields CASSLVGVDTQYF.

V usage is TRBV4-1 and J usage is TRBJ1-5, with D uncertain. The length of the CDR3 is 13 residues. Germline values: CDR1 MGHRA, CDR2 YSYEKL. The V gene lost 1 base and the J gene lost 6 bases, with 7 bases spanning the gap. The CDR3 DNA sequence: TGCGCCAGCAGCCAAGGACTGCCTCAGCCCCAGCATTTT. Translated, it gives CASSQGLPQPQHF.

The V gene is TRBV7-2, the J gene TRBJ2-2; 8 nucleotides align to TRBD2. With 0 bases clipped from V and 6 bases from J, the junction kept 6 bases outside the gene matches. This CDR3 has 16 amino acids. The germline CDR1 and CDR2 sequences are SGHTA and FQGNSA. CDR3 coding DNA: TGTGCCAGCAGCTTAGCCTGGGGACTAGTGGCCGGGGAGCTGTTTTTT. Its protein product is CASSLAWGLVAGELFF. Looking up the rest from reference TRBV7-2 and TRBJ2-2 gives the full variable domain: GAGVSQSPSNKVTEKGKDVELRCDPISGHTALYWYRQSLGQGLEFLIYFQGNSAPDKSGLPSDRFSAERTGGSVSTLTIQRTQQEDSAVYLCASSLAWGLVAGELFFGEGSRLTVL.

Comment on this clone: The junction departs from the called germline gene at one end, perhaps through a read error. The CDR3 protein is CRVERTGVTEAFF. Written as DNA, the CDR3 is TGCAGAGTTGAAAGGACAGGGGTTACTGAAGCTTTCTTT. The V call is TRBV29-1, the J call TRBJ1-1; 9 positions match TRBD1. Germline V gene sequence: CDR1 SQVTM, CDR2 ANQGSEA. CDR3 length: 13 residues.

The V call is TRBV5-5, the J call TRBJ1-1, with TRBD1 matching 7 bases. The CDR3 is made up of 13 amino acids. V lost 4 bases to trimming and J lost 7 bases; unmatched junction nucleotides: 7. CDR1 and CDR2 (germline): SGHKS, YYEKEE (reference sequence). CDR3 loop: CASSLQGLSEAFF. CDR3 DNA sequence: TGTGCCAGCAGCCTACAGGGGCTCAGTGAAGCTTTCTTT.

V and J are TRBV7-9 and TRBJ2-1; maybe TRBD1 (6 bases). Trimming shortened V by 1 base and J by 1 base, and 8 bases separated the two germline ends. The germline CDR1 and CDR2 sequences are SEHNR and FQNEAQ (reference sequence). The CDR3 extends over 15 amino acids. In DNA form, the CDR3 reads TGTGCCAGCAGCTTAGGGGACAATTCCTACAATGAGCAGTTCTTC. Encoded protein: CASSLGDNSYNEQFF.

As DNA, the CDR3 is TGTGCAAGTCGCTTAGTGAGGGACAGGGATGATGAAAAACTGTTTTTT. Translating it yields CASRLVRDRDDEKLFF. This chain connects TRBV12-2 to TRBJ1-4; TRBD1, the table's D call, was not compared with the DNA. TRBV12-2 is recorded as a pseudogene. This CDR3 has 16 residues.